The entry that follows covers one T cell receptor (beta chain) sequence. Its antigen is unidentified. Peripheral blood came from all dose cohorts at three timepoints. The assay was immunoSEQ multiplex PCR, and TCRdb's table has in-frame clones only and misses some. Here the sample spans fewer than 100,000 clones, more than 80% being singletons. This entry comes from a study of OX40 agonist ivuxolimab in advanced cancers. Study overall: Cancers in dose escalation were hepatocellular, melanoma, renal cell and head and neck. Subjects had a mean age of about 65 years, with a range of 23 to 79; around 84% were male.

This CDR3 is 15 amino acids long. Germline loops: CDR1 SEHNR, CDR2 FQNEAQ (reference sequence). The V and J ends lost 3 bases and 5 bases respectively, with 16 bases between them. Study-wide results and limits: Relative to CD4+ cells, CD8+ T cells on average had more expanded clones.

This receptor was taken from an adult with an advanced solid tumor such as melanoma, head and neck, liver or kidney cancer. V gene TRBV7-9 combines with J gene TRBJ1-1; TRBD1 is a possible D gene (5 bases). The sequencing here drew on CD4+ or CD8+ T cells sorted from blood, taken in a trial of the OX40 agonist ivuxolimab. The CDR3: CASSLKGTGSTEAFF. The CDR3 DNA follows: TGTGCCAGCAGCTTGAAAGGTACAGGATCAACTGAAGCTTTCTTT.